This TCR beta chain was identified during a study of blood T cell repertoires in COVID-19 (dated by TCRdb to about 2020). Background on the whole study: Samples from collaborators originated in the United States, Italy and Spain and spanned both the acute and convalescent phases of COVID-19. The material from the prospective study consisted of cDNA or gDNA derived from T cells, B-cell-depleted T cells, or PBMCs. The dataset comprised deeply sampled blood TCRbeta repertoires from subjects exposed to, actively infected with, or recovered from COVID-19. A freely available public database, intended as a resource for researchers studying the immune response to SARS-CoV-2, is where the repertoires were released. Samples came from the ongoing ImmuneRACE study (first 160 participants) plus 1,254 subjects from 6 global collaborators. A de-identified subject ID, COVID-19 status, age in years and sex were almost always included in the sample metadata. HLA class I and class II types, where available, came from metadata supplied by the sample provider rather than from assay-based typing.

Concerning this clone itself: The antigen this receptor binds is unknown. No quality values exist for individual bases; no much larger clone is one base distant.

TCRbeta CDR3 regions were amplified from genomic DNA using the immunoSEQ Assay, a bias-controlled multiplex PCR. From the authors' description of their analysis: The number of nucleated cells in each sample was estimated by amplification of reference gene primers within the assay. Sequence reads were collapsed and filtered to measure the absolute abundance of every unique TCRbeta CDR3 rearrangement. For each sample, productive Simpson clonality was calculated by taking the square root of Simpson's diversity index across productive rearrangements. TCRdb mirrors the immuneACCESS table, restricted to in-frame sequences. Some clones are absent from its copies; in checked studies, under half trace to an unresolved V gene, and the reason for the others is unknown. The D gene and trimming were derived from the DNA, and the V and J assignments and clone size from that table. This sample holds roughly 32,000 clones; 70% to 90% were observed only once. Roughly a quarter of the sample belongs to the ten largest clones.

Whole blood was collected in K2EDTA tubes by collaborating institutions according to the institutions' own protocols. For TCRbeta analysis, collaborator samples were shipped as frozen whole blood, as isolated PBMCs, or as DNA extracted from either sample type. Taken from cysteine to phenylalanine, the CDR3 has 16 residues. Only the CDR3 DNA is retained, 48 bases long and in frame from the first base. Trimmed from V: 2 bases; trimmed from J: 5 bases; junction bases lacking a gene match: 10. The germline V gene gives CDR1 as SGHTA and CDR2 as FQGNSA. Overall study outcomes, separate from this receptor: Clinical and demographic metadata were provided uncurated, with the amount varying by source and participant.

The sequence was collected from a human donor in a cohort sampled during active COVID-19. The rearrangement combines TRBV7-2 with TRBJ1-2, and 8 bases in between align with TRBD1. Source material: peripheral blood. CDR3 reads: CASSLITSTGVYGYTF. The nucleotides are TGTGCCAGCAGCTTAATCACCTCGACAGGGGTTTATGGCTACACCTTC.